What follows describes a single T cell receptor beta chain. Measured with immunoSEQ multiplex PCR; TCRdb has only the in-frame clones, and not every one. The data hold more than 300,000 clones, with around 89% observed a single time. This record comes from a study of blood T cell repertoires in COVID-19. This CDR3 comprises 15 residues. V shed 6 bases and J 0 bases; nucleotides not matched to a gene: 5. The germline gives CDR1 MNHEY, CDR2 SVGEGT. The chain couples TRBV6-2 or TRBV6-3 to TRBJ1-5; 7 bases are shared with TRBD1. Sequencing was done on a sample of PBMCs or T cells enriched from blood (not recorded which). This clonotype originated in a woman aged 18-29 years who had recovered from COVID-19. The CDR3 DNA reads TGTGCCAGCAGCCTGACAGGGATTAGCAATCAGCCCCAGCATTTT. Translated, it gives CASSLTGISNQPQHF.